Listed below are T cell receptor beta chains from one sample, sequenced in a study of tumor-infiltrating lymphocytes in primary liver carcinoma. Using its own MiXCR run on the multiplex PCR reads, TCRdb lists one record per CDR3 protein. This table holds some 190,000 distinct CDR3 sequences, about 60% found once. Sequencing used peripheral blood. These receptors all stem from a middle-aged man with primary liver carcinoma and hepatitis B virus infection. Each CDR3 is given with its conserved first and last residue. Each record gives: clone size, V gene, D gene, J gene, CDR3 protein, CDR3 DNA. The D gene is left open where the match is weak. Clone size is shown for a subset of rows, as once, few, many or a class of expanded clone.

-	TRBV6-5	TRBD2	TRBJ2-1	CASTGSGDNEQFF	TGTGCCAGCACTGGTAGCGGGGACAATGAGCAGTTCTTC
-	TRBV5-5	TRBD1	TRBJ2-6	CASTLRTGMTGANVLTF	TGTGCCAGCACCCTCCGGACAGGGATGACTGGGGCCAACGTCCTGACTTTC
-	TRBV5-1	-	TRBJ2-3	CASSLGQDLDTQYF	TGCGCCAGCAGCTTGGGCCAGGACTTGGATACGCAGTATTTT
-	TRBV6-1	-	TRBJ2-4	CASSGPTKNIQYF	TGTGCCAGCAGCGGGCCTACCAAAAACATTCAGTACTTC
many	TRBV11-2	-	TRBJ2-7	CASSSAGGSTYEQYF	TGTGCCAGCAGCTCCGCTGGGGGCAGCACCTACGAGCAGTACTTC
-	TRBV29-1	-	TRBJ2-3	CSVEKEPETQYF	TGCAGCGTTGAAAAGGAGCCAGAAACGCAGTATTTT
few	TRBV4-1	-	TRBJ2-5	CASSQKRGTQETQYF	TGCGCCAGCAGCCAGAAGAGAGGGACCCAAGAGACCCAGTACTTC
-	TRBV28	-	TRBJ2-5	CASSGTVYQETQYF	TGTGCCAGCAGTGGGACTGTGTACCAAGAGACCCAGTACTTC
many	TRBV6-1	-	TRBJ1-5	CASSARDSNQPQHF	TGTGCCAGCAGTGCCCGGGACAGCAATCAGCCCCAGCATTTT
-	TRBV11-1	TRBD1	TRBJ1-1	CASSTRGQVKGYTEAIF	TGTGCCAGCAGCACCAGGGGGCAGGTTAAGGGGTACACTGAAGCTATCTTT
many	TRBV12-3/TRBV12-4	-	TRBJ2-3	CASRAGLSTDTQYF	TGTGCCAGCCGGGCCGGGCTTAGCACAGATACGCAGTATTTT
-	TRBV28	-	TRBJ1-4	CASSSPATREKLFF	TGTGCCAGCAGTTCGCCAGCAACAAGGGAAAAACTGTTTTTT
few	TRBV10-3	TRBD2	TRBJ2-5	CAISDSSGDQETQYF	TGTGCCATCAGTGATTCGAGCGGGGACCAAGAGACCCAGTACTTC
few	TRBV6-1	-	TRBJ1-2	CASSEGGSNYGYTF	TGTGCCAGCAGTGAAGGGGGGTCGAACTATGGCTACACCTTC
-	TRBV11-1	-	TRBJ1-1	CASGLLRDTEAFF	TGTGCCAGCGGCTTATTGAGGGACACTGAAGCTTTCTTT
-	TRBV28	-	TRBJ2-5	CVSSLGTSGGGETQYF	TGTGTCAGCAGCTTAGGGACCTCCGGGGGCGGGGAGACCCAGTACTTC
once	TRBV7-9	-	TRBJ2-3	CASSSLAGTLTDTQYF	TGTGCCAGCAGCTCGCTAGCAGGGACCCTCACAGATACGCAGTATTTT
-	TRBV6-1	-	TRBJ1-5	CASNTGGNQSQHF	TGTGCCAGCAATACAGGCGGCAATCAGTCCCAGCATTTT
-	TRBV11-2	TRBD1	TRBJ1-2	CTSSLVQGLDYTF	TGTACCAGCAGCTTAGTACAGGGGCTTGACTACACCTTC
-	TRBV11-2	-	TRBJ2-6	CVSGLGTNVLTF	TGTGTCAGCGGGCTTGGGACCAACGTCCTGACTTTC
few	TRBV6-5	-	TRBJ2-1	CASSYWAARSYNEQFF	TGTGCCAGCAGTTACTGGGCGGCACGCTCCTACAATGAGCAGTTCTTC
few	TRBV6-5	TRBD1	TRBJ1-3	CASRPRMTGLAGNTIYF	TGTGCCAGCAGACCCCGAATGACAGGGTTAGCAGGAAACACCATATATTTT
few	TRBV14	TRBD1	TRBJ2-7	CASSQEGGSSYEQYF	TGTGCCAGCAGCCAAGAAGGGGGCAGCTCCTACGAGCAGTACTTC
-	TRBV10-3	-	TRBJ2-5	CAISAGNVQETQYF	TGTGCCATCAGTGCGGGCAACGTCCAAGAGACCCAGTACTTC
few	TRBV6-6	TRBD1	TRBJ1-1	CASSDRQGGEAFF	TGTGCCAGCAGTGACCGACAGGGCGGTGAAGCTTTCTTT
-	TRBV28	-	TRBJ2-4	CASSSLRNVGRVNIQYF	TGTGCCAGCAGTTCACTGAGAAACGTCGGTCGGGTAAACATTCAGTACTTC
-	TRBV4-1	-	TRBJ2-2	CASNLPAGELFF	TGCGCCAGCAACCTTCCGGCCGGGGAGCTGTTTTTT
few	TRBV4-2	-	TRBJ2-2	CASSQDTVANTGELFF	TGTGCCAGCAGCCAAGACACGGTAGCGAACACCGGGGAGCTGTTTTTT
-	TRBV6-5	-	TRBJ2-2	CAVQTNTGELFF	TGTGCCGTTCAGACGAACACCGGGGAGCTGTTTTTT
few	TRBV12-3/TRBV12-4	-	TRBJ2-7	CASSLAGEGYEQYF	TGTGCCAGCAGTTTAGCGGGAGAGGGCTACGAGCAGTACTTC
-	TRBV6-1	-	TRBJ2-7	CASSTRAGLSYEQYF	TGTGCCAGCTCGACCCGAGCGGGCCTTTCCTACGAGCAGTACTTC
-	TRBV11-1	-	TRBJ2-1	CASSLPLGGRQFF	TGTGCCAGCAGCTTACCGCTCGGAGGGCGGCAGTTCTTC
many	TRBV11-2	TRBD2	TRBJ2-2	CASSLPGLAGGPGTGELFF	TGTGCCAGCAGCTTACCGGGACTAGCGGGAGGGCCGGGCACCGGGGAGCTGTTTTTT
few	TRBV4-1	-	TRBJ1-5	CASSLLRGNQPQHF	TGCGCCAGCAGCCTATTAAGAGGCAATCAGCCCCAGCATTTT
-	TRBV6-1	-	TRBJ2-7	CACRDERYEQYF	TGTGCCTGCAGGGACGAGCGGTACGAGCAGTACTTC
-	TRBV5-4	-	TRBJ1-1	CASSPGGRGVTEAFF	TGTGCCAGCAGCCCCGGGGGTCGGGGGGTCACTGAAGCTTTCTTT
few	TRBV5-1	-	TRBJ1-2	CASSLDGQGVNGYTF	TGCGCCAGCAGCTTGGATGGGCAGGGAGTTAATGGCTACACCTTC
few	TRBV29-1	TRBD1	TRBJ2-7	CSASRDRVLYEQYF	TGCAGCGCCTCCCGGGACAGGGTTTTATACGAGCAGTACTTC
-	TRBV7-9	TRBD2	TRBJ2-5	CASSYSGNSMETQYF	TGTGCCAGCAGCTACAGCGGGAATAGTATGGAGACCCAGTACTTC
few	TRBV6-2/TRBV6-3	TRBD1	TRBJ2-3	CASSWTGGADTQYF	TGTGCCAGCAGTTGGACAGGGGGGGCAGATACGCAGTATTTT
-	TRBV5-1	TRBD2	TRBJ2-2	CASSFGTSGRINTGELFF	TGCGCCAGCAGCTTTGGGACTAGCGGGAGGATAAACACCGGGGAGCTGTTTTTT
-	TRBV6-6	-	TRBJ2-7	CASSPWGESYEQYF	TGTGCCAGCAGCCCTTGGGGCGAATCCTACGAGCAGTACTTC
-	TRBV29-1	-	TRBJ1-2	CSASDGGYYGYTF	TGCAGCGCATCGGATGGGGGTTACTATGGGTACACCTTC
-	TRBV29-1	-	TRBJ2-4	CSVLQGSKNIQYF	TGCAGCGTTCTGCAAGGGTCCAAAAACATTCAGTACTTC
-	TRBV11-2	TRBD1	TRBJ2-2	CASRFQSAGTGVAGELFF	TGTGCAAGCAGATTCCAATCCGCCGGGACAGGGGTGGCCGGGGAGCTGTTTTTT
many	TRBV11-2	-	TRBJ1-6	CASSSTYNSPLHF	TGTGCCAGCAGCTCCACCTATAATTCACCCCTCCACTTT
-	TRBV28	-	TRBJ1-2	CDSSPQACYTF	TGTGACAGCAGCCCTCAAGCTTGCTACACCTTC
-	TRBV6-6	-	TRBJ2-1	CVSSYLYTNEQFF	TGTGTCAGCAGTTACTTATACACCAATGAGCAGTTCTTC
-	TRBV6-1	TRBD2	TRBJ2-7	CASSVTSESYEQYF	TGTGCCAGCAGTGTGACTAGCGAGTCCTACGAGCAGTACTTC
once	TRBV6-1	-	TRBJ2-7	CASKPASAYEQYF	TGTGCCAGCAAGCCTGCCAGCGCCTACGAGCAGTACTTC
-	TRBV29-1	-	TRBJ2-1	CSAGSNEQFF	TGCAGCGCCGGATCCAATGAGCAGTTCTTC
few	TRBV28	-	TRBJ2-7	CASSRGLADSYEQYF	TGTGCCAGCAGTCGGGGGTTAGCGGACTCCTACGAGCAGTACTTC
-	TRBV6-2/TRBV6-3	TRBD1	TRBJ2-3	CASSYGQGVLTQCF	TGTGCCAGCAGTTATGGACAGGGGGTCCTTACGCAGTGTTTT
-	TRBV5-4	TRBD1	TRBJ1-1	CASSRGTDLPASTEAFF	TGTGCCAGCAGCAGAGGGACAGACCTACCGGCGAGCACTGAAGCTTTCTTT
-	TRBV7-8	TRBD1	TRBJ2-1	CASSYGTVNEQFF	TGTGCCAGCAGCTACGGGACAGTGAATGAGCAGTTCTTC
-	TRBV4-1	TRBD2	TRBJ2-5	CASGLMAGEFETQYF	TGCGCCAGCGGCCTCATGGCGGGAGAATTTGAGACCCAGTACTTC
-	TRBV6-2/TRBV6-3	TRBD1	TRBJ1-2	CSSRPLGTGRGYTF	TGTTCCAGCAGACCATTAGGGACAGGCCGCGGCTACACCTTC
-	TRBV5-1	-	TRBJ2-3	CASSLATSADTQYF	TGCGCCAGCAGCTTGGCGACTAGTGCAGATACGCAGTATTTT